This T cell receptor (beta chain) was obtained from a study of blood T cell repertoires in COVID-19. Repertoires were generated with immunoSEQ multiplex PCR, while TCRdb's copy carries only in-frame clones and drops some. This sample yields 90,000 to 120,000 clones, of which about 85% are seen a single time; 2% to 2.5% belongs to the top ten. This TCR was sampled from a human donor in a cohort sampled during active COVID-19. Specimen: peripheral blood.

The CDR3 coding sequence is TGTGCCAGCAGCTCCCCCGATGGGGGGAAAGCTTTCTTT. It encodes CASSSPDGGKAFF. The V gene is TRBV7-3, the J gene TRBJ1-1, with D possibly being TRBD1 (5 bases). CDR1 SGHTA and CDR2 FQGTGA come from the germline V gene. The CDR3 loop spans 13 amino acids. Trimming took 4 bases from V and 9 from J, leaving 15 bases between them. The entire variable domain, with the rest obtained from reference TRBV7-3 and TRBJ1-1, is as follows: GAGVSQTPSNKVTEKGKYVELRCDPISGHTALYWYRQSLGQGPEFLIYFQGTGAADDSGLPNDRFFAVRPEGSVSTLKIQRTERGDSAVYLCASSSPDGGKAFFGQGTRLTVV.